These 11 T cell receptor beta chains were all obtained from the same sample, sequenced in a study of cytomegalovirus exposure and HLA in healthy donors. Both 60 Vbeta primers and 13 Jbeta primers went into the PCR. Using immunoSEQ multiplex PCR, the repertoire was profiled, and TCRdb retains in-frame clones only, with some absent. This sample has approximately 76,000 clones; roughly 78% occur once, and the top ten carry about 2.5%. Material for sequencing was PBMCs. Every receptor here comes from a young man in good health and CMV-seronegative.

The CDR3 reads CASSIRGPYNEQFF. The CDR3 nucleotides read TGTGCCAGTAGTATCAGGGGCCCCTACAATGAGCAGTTCTTC. The chain carries TRBV19 and TRBJ2-1; possible D gene TRBD1, 6 bases. The CDR3 covers 14 residues. Germline V CDR1 and CDR2: LNHDA, SQIVND (reference sequence). Between the trimmed V and J ends, which lost 3 bases and 2 bases, there was a span of 8 bases.

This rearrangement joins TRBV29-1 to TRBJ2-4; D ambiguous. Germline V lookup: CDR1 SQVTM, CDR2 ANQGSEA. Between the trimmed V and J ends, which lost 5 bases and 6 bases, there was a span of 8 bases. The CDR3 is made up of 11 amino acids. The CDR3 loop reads CSVLDINIQYF. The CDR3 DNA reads TGCAGCGTTTTAGACATAAACATTCAGTACTTC. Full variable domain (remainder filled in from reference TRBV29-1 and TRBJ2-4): SAVISQKPSRDICQRGTSLTIQCQVDSQVTMMFWYRQQPGQSLTLIATANQGSEATYESGFVIDKFPISRPNLTFSTLTVSNMSPEDSSIYLCSVLDINIQYFGAGTRLSVL.

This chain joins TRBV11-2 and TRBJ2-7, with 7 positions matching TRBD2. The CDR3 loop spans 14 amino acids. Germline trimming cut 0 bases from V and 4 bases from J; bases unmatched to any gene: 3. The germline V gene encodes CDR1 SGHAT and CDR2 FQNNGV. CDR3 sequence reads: CASSLERGRYEQYF. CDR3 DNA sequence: TGTGCCAGCAGCTTAGAGCGGGGGAGGTACGAGCAGTACTTC.

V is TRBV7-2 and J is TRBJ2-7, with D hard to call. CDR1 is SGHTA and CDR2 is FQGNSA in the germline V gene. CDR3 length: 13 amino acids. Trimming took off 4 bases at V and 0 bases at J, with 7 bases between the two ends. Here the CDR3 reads CASSSQYSYEQYF. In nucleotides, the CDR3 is TGTGCCAGCAGCTCACAATACTCCTACGAGCAGTACTTC. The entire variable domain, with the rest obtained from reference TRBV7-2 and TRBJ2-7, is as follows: GAGVSQSPSNKVTEKGKDVELRCDPISGHTALYWYRQSLGQGLEFLIYFQGNSAPDKSGLPSDRFSAERTGGSVSTLTIQRTQQEDSAVYLCASSSQYSYEQYFGPGTRLTVT.

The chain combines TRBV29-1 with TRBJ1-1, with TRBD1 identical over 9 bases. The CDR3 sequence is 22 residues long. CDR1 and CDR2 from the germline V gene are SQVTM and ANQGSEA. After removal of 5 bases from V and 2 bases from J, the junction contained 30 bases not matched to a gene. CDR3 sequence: CSVRPYSIRYRDREKINTEAFF. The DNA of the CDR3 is TGCAGCGTTCGTCCTTATTCGATCCGATATCGGGACAGGGAAAAAATAAACACTGAAGCTTTCTTT.

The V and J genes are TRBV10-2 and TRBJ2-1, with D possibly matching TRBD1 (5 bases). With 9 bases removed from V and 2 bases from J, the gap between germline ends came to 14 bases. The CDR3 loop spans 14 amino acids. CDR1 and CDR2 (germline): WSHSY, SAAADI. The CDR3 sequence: CASSPGITYNEQFF. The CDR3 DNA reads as TGCGCCAGTTCCCCAGGGATAACCTACAATGAGCAGTTCTTC.

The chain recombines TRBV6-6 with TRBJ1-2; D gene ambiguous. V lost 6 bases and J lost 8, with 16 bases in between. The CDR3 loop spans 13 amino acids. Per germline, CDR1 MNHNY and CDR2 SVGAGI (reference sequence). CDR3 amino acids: CASSLWPRRGYTF. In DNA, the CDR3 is TGTGCCAGCAGCTTGTGGCCCAGGCGAGGCTACACCTTC.

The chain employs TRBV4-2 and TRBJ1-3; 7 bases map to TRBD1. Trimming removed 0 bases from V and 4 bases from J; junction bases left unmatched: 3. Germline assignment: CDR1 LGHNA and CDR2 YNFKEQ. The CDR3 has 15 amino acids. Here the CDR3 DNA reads TGTGCCAGCAGCCAAGATTCAGGGGGAGGAAACACCATATATTTT. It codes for CASSQDSGGGNTIYF.

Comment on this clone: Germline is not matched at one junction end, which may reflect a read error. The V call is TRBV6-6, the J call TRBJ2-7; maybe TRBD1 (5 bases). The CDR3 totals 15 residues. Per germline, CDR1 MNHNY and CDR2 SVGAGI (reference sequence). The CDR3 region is CPSSSQGFEYYEQYF. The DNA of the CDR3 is TGTCCCAGCAGTTCGCAGGGATTTGAATACTACGAGCAGTACTTC.

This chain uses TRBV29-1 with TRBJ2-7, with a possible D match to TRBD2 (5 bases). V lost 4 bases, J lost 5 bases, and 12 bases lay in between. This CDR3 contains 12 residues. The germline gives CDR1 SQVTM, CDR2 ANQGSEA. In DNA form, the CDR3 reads TGCAGCGTTGGAGGGCGCTGGAACGAGCAGTACTTC. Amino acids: CSVGGRWNEQYF.

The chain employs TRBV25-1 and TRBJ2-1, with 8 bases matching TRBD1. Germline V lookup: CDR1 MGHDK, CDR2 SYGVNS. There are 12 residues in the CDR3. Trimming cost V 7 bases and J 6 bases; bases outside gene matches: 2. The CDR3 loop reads CASTTGGNEQFF. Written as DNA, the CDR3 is TGTGCCAGCACTACAGGGGGCAATGAGCAGTTCTTC.